This record concerns one TCR beta chain sequence. Its antigen is currently unknown. Per germline, CDR1 DFQATT and CDR2 SNEGSKA (reference sequence). This CDR3 has 15 amino acids. V dropped 2 bases and J dropped 6; count of bases not matched to a gene: 7. These data come from a study of identical twins. Notes on the study in general: Potential partial confounding of zero-insertion analyses by invariant MAIT and iNKT cells was noted. Fewer insertions marked abundant cord blood beta clonotypes; young adult naive trended weakly, memory not at all.

Template switching introduced a universal primer site, and the cDNA bore unique molecular identifiers. MiXCR, applied by TCRdb to the 5' RACE reads, yields one record per CDR3 protein. The sample holds around 480,000 distinct CDR3 sequences, approximately 14% seen once. These data were also filed under a second study, of yellow fever vaccine responses in identical twins. That publication notes: The T cell response to vaccination in identical twins was reportedly partly convergent and partly personalized.

The rearrangement joins TRBV20-1 to TRBJ1-5, with TRBD1 matching over 10 bases. Sequencing was performed on CD4+ T cells sorted from blood. This TCR was recovered from a woman between 18 and 29 years old in good health. CDR3 sequence: CSARQGGQGIQPQHF. CDR3 nucleotide sequence: TGCAGTGCTAGACAAGGGGGACAGGGGATTCAGCCCCAGCATTTT.